The clone carrying this T cell receptor (beta chain) was detected a few times. The CDR3 runs 14 residues. CDR1 LGHNT and CDR2 FRNRAP come from the germline V gene. V was clipped by 1 base and J by 3 bases, with 7 bases between them. These data belong to a study of cytomegalovirus exposure and HLA in healthy donors. A multiplex PCR was run with 60 Vbeta primers and 13 Jbeta primers. Sequenced by immunoSEQ multiplex PCR; TCRdb stores in-frame clones only, minus some. The profile shows approximately 140,000 clones, 73% of them singletons. The sequence was obtained from a woman younger than 30 in good health and CMV-seronegative. The rearrangement joins TRBV12-5 to TRBJ2-1; D might be TRBD2 (6 bases). Sequenced material: PBMCs. The CDR3 DNA reads TGTGCTAGTGGTTTGGACGGGAGCTACAATGAGCAGTTCTTC. It yields the protein CASGLDGSYNEQFF.